The 25 T cell receptor beta chains reported below all come from one sample, sequenced in a study of brain T cells in children with intractable seizures. Using immunoSEQ multiplex PCR, the repertoire was profiled, and TCRdb retains in-frame clones only, with some absent. The sample consists of tens of thousands of clones, 90% to 95% of them appearing once. The material was peripheral blood, obtained at surgery. The receptors originated from a boy younger than two with tuberous sclerosis and intractable seizures.

This clone was picked up one time. V is TRBV24-1 and J is TRBJ1-2; no clear D. This CDR3 region has 13 residues. Germline CDR1 KGHDR, CDR2 SFDVKD. The V end was cut by 3 bases, the J end by 1 base, with 5 bases between. The CDR3 bases are TGTGCCACCAGTGATGGGAGTAACTATGGCTACACCTTC. The encoded protein is CATSDGSNYGYTF.

J is TRBJ2-1 and V is TRBV4-1, with 13 bases identical to TRBD2. The CDR3 length is 19 residues. Germline V gives CDR1 MGHRA, CDR2 YSYEKL. Germline trimming cut 0 bases from V and 8 bases from J; bases unmatched to any gene: 13. The CDR3 loop is CASSQEMAMTSGRSDEQFF. For the CDR3, the DNA is TGCGCCAGCAGCCAAGAAATGGCAATGACTAGCGGGAGGTCGGATGAGCAGTTCTTC.

The chain links TRBV3-1 (or the pseudogene TRBV3-2) to TRBJ2-1; D is possibly TRBD1 (6 bases). Germline-derived CDR1 and CDR2 are LGHDT and YNNKEL (reference sequence). The ends were cut back, 2 bases at V and 7 bases at J, with 12 bases in the middle. The CDR3 runs to 14 residues. In DNA form, the CDR3 reads TGTGCCAGCAGCCAATACATACAGGGTAATGAGCAGTTCTTC. This translates into CASSQYIQGNEQFF.

The V gene is TRBV4-1, the J gene TRBJ2-1; D gene unclear. This CDR3 has 11 amino acids. Trimming removed 1 base at V and 10 bases at J, with 5 bases between. Germline V gene data show CDR1 as MGHRA and CDR2 as YSYEKL. DNA for the CDR3: TGCGCCAGCAGCCAAGCCGGGGAGCAGTTCTTC. Translated, it gives CASSQAGEQFF.

This clone has only one observation. This chain uses TRBV27 with TRBJ2-3; D not certain. Germline V gene lookup returns CDR1 MNHEY and CDR2 SMNVEV (reference sequence). V lost 3 bases and J lost 2, with 15 bases in between. This CDR3 comprises 16 residues. The CDR3 spells CASSFEVLVNTDTQYF. Here the CDR3 DNA reads TGTGCCAGCAGTTTTGAGGTCTTGGTGAACACAGATACGCAGTATTTT.

The chain carries TRBV27 and TRBJ2-3, with TRBD2 matching over 11 bases. The CDR3 length is 17 residues. Trimming took 5 bases from V and 5 from J; bases not matched to a gene: 12. Germline-derived CDR1 and CDR2 are MNHEY and SMNVEV (reference sequence). DNA for the CDR3: TGTGCCAGCAGTCGCCTTCTAATAGCGGGAGGGGTAGATACGCAGTATTTT. It codes for CASSRLLIAGGVDTQYF.

CDR3 bases: TGCGCCAGCAGCTTGAGTGGGGATAGCAATCAGCCCCAGCATTTT. Its translation is CASSLSGDSNQPQHF. The rearrangement links TRBV5-1 to TRBJ1-5; D unclear. Germline-derived CDR1 and CDR2 are SGHRS and YFSETQ. CDR3 length: 15 amino acids. The V end was cut by 1 base, the J end by 0 bases, with 8 bases between.

This clone appeared a few times. The genes are TRBV3-1 (or the pseudogene TRBV3-2) and TRBJ1-3, with D uncertain. The CDR3 spans 15 residues. Looked up from germline, CDR1 is LGHDT and CDR2 is YNNKEL (reference sequence). V lost 5 bases, J lost 0 bases, and 11 bases lay in between. This chain's CDR3 is CASSGGPISGNTIYF. CDR3 bases: TGTGCCAGCAGCGGAGGTCCTATCTCTGGAAACACCATATATTTT.

V usage is TRBV5-1 and J usage is TRBJ1-6; 8 bases map to TRBD1. CDR1 and CDR2 from the germline V gene are SGHRS and YFSETQ. V shed 0 bases, J shed 9 bases, and the junction held 5 bases outside the gene matches. This CDR3 is 15 amino acids long. CDR3 coding DNA: TGCGCCAGCAGCTTGGACCGCAGGGGGCCTTCACCCCTCCACTTT. Amino acids: CASSLDRRGPSPLHF.

The J gene is TRBJ1-5, the V gene TRBV7-2, with a possible D match to TRBD1 (5 bases). This CDR3 comprises 14 residues. Trimming took 0 bases from V and 7 from J, leaving 10 bases between them. The germline gives CDR1 SGHTA, CDR2 FQGNSA. The CDR3 region has the DNA TGTGCCAGCAGCTTAGCAGGGGATGAGCAGCCCCAGCATTTT. This codes for CASSLAGDEQPQHF.

The chain links TRBV4-1 to TRBJ1-1, with D unresolved. Germline lookup yields CDR1 MGHRA and CDR2 YSYEKL. The CDR3 spans 14 residues. The V and J ends lost 0 bases and 1 base respectively, with 6 bases between them. CDR3 in DNA: TGCGCCAGCAGCCAAGATGTAGAGAACACTGAAGCTTTCTTT. This gives the protein CASSQDVENTEAFF.

The V and J genes are TRBV6-1 and TRBJ1-5; D uncertain. The germline CDR1 and CDR2 sequences are MNHNS and SASEGT. CDR3 length: 15 residues. The ends were cut back, 3 bases at V and 2 bases at J, with 11 bases in the middle. CDR3 protein: CASSEVDGGNQPQHF. The CDR3 nucleotides are TGTGCCAGCAGTGAGGTGGACGGCGGCAATCAGCCCCAGCATTTT.

This rearrangement joins TRBV7-2 to TRBJ2-7; 9 positions agree with TRBD2. The junction had 5 bases not matched to a gene; V was cut back by 1 base and J by 4 bases. Germline V gene sequence: CDR1 SGHTA, CDR2 FQGNSA. This CDR3 spans 15 amino acids. The CDR3 sequence: CASSLGGGAFYEQYF. CDR3 nucleotides: TGTGCCAGCAGCTTAGGCGGGGGGGCATTTTACGAGCAGTACTTC.

This chain joins TRBV7-8 and TRBJ1-3; D is ambiguous. There are 15 residues in the CDR3. The V gene's germline CDR1 is SGHVS and CDR2 FQNEAQ. V was clipped by 5 bases and J by 0 bases, with 11 bases between them. The chain's CDR3 is CASSTDGTSGNTIYF. The DNA of the CDR3 is TGTGCCAGCAGCACCGACGGTACCTCTGGAAACACCATATATTTT.

A single count supports this clone. The chain employs TRBV1 and TRBJ1-5; the DNA was not used to check the table's D call, TRBD1. TRBV1 is a listed pseudogene. The CDR3 sequence is 19 residues long. The CDR3 protein is CTSSQPGQGQIDPYKPQHF. For the CDR3, the DNA is TGCACCAGCAGCCAGCCGGGACAGGGCCAGATCGACCCTTACAAACCCCAGCATTTT.

This chain links TRBV5-1 with TRBJ2-7, with TRBD2 identical over 7 bases. Germline values: CDR1 SGHRS, CDR2 YFSETQ. There are 14 residues in the CDR3. V shed 0 bases, J shed 6 bases, and the junction held 6 bases outside the gene matches. CDR3 sequence: CASSLGGGSPEQYF. The CDR3 DNA reads as TGCGCCAGCAGCTTGGGCGGGGGATCCCCCGAGCAGTACTTC.

The J gene is TRBJ1-6, the V gene TRBV3-1 (or the pseudogene TRBV3-2); D might be TRBD1 (6 bases). Trimming took 3 bases from V and 11 from J, leaving 11 bases between them. Germline V gene lookup returns CDR1 LGHDT and CDR2 YNNKEL (reference sequence). The CDR3 consists of 13 residues. CDR3 sequence: CASSQHYRAPLHF. CDR3 nucleotide sequence: TGTGCCAGCAGCCAGCACTACAGGGCACCCCTCCACTTT.

The chain joins TRBV5-1 to TRBJ2-1; D gene ambiguous. Trimming took off 5 bases at V and 1 base at J, with 13 bases between the two ends. The CDR3 consists of 15 residues. CDR1 SGHRS and CDR2 YFSETQ come from the germline V gene. CDR3 protein: CASSPGRLSYNEQFF. CDR3 sequence (DNA): TGCGCCAGCAGTCCCGGCCGTTTATCCTACAATGAGCAGTTCTTC.

The CDR3 nucleotides are TGTGCCAGCAGTTTCGGCGATGGTTACGAGCAGTACTTC. Its translation is CASSFGDGYEQYF. The chain couples TRBV27 to TRBJ2-7; the D is unclear. The CDR3 length is 13 residues. Between the trimmed V and J ends, which lost 3 bases and 4 bases, there was a span of 10 bases. Germline V lookup: CDR1 MNHEY, CDR2 SMNVEV (reference sequence).

This clone appeared a single time. This sequence joins TRBV2 and TRBJ2-1; a weak D match, TRBD2 (6 bases). Per germline, CDR1 SNHLY and CDR2 FYNNEI. This CDR3 has 16 residues. Trimming took off 0 bases at V and 2 bases at J, with 11 bases between the two ends. The CDR3 sequence: CASSEAARLAYNEQFF. DNA for the CDR3: TGTGCCAGCAGTGAAGCAGCGCGACTAGCCTACAATGAGCAGTTCTTC. The variable domain in full, completed from reference TRBV2 and TRBJ2-1, reads EPEVTQTPSHQVTQMGQEVILRCVPISNHLYFYWYRQILGQKVEFLVSFYNNEISEKSEIFDDQFSVERPDGSNFTLKIRSTKLEDSAMYFCASSEAARLAYNEQFFGPGTRLTVL.

The CDR3 DNA is TGTGCCAGCAGTCAAAGACTAGCGAGCTCCTACGAGCAGTACTTC. Translation gives CASSQRLASSYEQYF. This sequence joins TRBV5-6 and TRBJ2-7; 8 bases align to TRBD2. The germline CDR1 and CDR2 sequences are SGHDT and YYEEEE. This CDR3 has 15 amino acids. V shed 5 bases and J 0 bases; nucleotides not matched to a gene: 7.

This chain joins TRBV4-1 and TRBJ2-3; D gene uncertain. The CDR3 has 14 residues. The V gene lost 5 bases and the J gene lost 1 base, with 10 bases spanning the gap. Per germline, CDR1 MGHRA and CDR2 YSYEKL. The CDR3 DNA sequence: TGCGCCAGCAGCGTGCCTCTACGCACAGATACGCAGTATTTT. It codes for CASSVPLRTDTQYF.

In its sample, this clone was seen once. This chain uses TRBV6-1 with TRBJ2-5, with D uncertain. In germline, CDR1 is MNHNS, CDR2 SASEGT. The CDR3 consists of 12 residues. Trimming cost V 5 bases and J 1 base, with 5 bases left between them. The CDR3 DNA reads as TGTGCCAGCAGTCGGCTCCAAGAGACCCAGTACTTC. Its protein is CASSRLQETQYF.

The sample holds one count of this clone. This CDR3 is also generated by other DNA sequences in the sample. The chain carries TRBV7-9 and TRBJ1-4; D call uncertain. CDR1 and CDR2 (germline): SEHNR, FQNEAQ (reference sequence). With 1 base removed from V and 8 bases from J, the gap between germline ends came to 2 bases. This CDR3 is 11 amino acids long. The CDR3 coding sequence is TGTGCCAGCAGCTTAGACGAAAAACTGTTTTTT. Its translation is CASSLDEKLFF.

This clone is a singleton in its sample. The chain is built from TRBV15 and TRBJ2-5, with TRBD2 as a possible D gene (6 bases). V shed 1 base and J shed 1 base, with 10 bases lying between them. Germline V gives CDR1 LNHNV, CDR2 YYDKDF (reference sequence). The CDR3 is made up of 15 amino acids. CDR3 sequence (DNA): TGTGCCACCAGCAGAGCGGGGGTTACCCAAGAGACCCAGTACTTC. Protein product: CATSRAGVTQETQYF. Supplemented by reference TRBV15 and TRBJ2-5, the full variable domain reads DAMVIQNPRYQVTQFGKPVTLSCSQTLNHNVMYWYQQKSSQAPKLLFHYYDKDFNNEADTPDNFQSRRPNTSFCFLDIRSPGLGDTAMYLCATSRAGVTQETQYFGPGTRLLVL.